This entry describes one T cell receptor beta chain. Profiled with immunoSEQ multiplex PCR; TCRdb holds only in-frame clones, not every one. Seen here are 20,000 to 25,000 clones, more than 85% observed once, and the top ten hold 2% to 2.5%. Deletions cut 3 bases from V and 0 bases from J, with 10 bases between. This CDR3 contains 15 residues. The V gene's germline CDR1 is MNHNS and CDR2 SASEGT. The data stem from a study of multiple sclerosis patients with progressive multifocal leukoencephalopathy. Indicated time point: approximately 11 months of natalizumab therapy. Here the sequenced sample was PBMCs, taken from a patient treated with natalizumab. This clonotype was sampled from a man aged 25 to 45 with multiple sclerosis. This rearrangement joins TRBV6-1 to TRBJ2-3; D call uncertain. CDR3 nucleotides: TGTGCCAGCAGTGATCAGAACCATAGCACAGATACGCAGTATTTT. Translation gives CASSDQNHSTDTQYF.